Following are 6 T cell receptor beta chains from one sample sequenced in a study of shared clonotypes between healthy human individuals. Naive-designated CD8 cells lacked CD45RO, were positively enriched for CCR7, and omitted terminally differentiated effector memory CD45RA+ cells. Using immunoSEQ multiplex PCR, the repertoire was profiled, and TCRdb retains in-frame clones only, with some absent. The sample lists roughly 570,000 clones, 95% to 98% seen once, with less than 0.35% in the top ten. What was sequenced was naive CD8+ T cells sorted from blood. The receptor set was obtained from a young man in good health.

This chain uses TRBV13 with TRBJ2-5; D may match TRBD1 or TRBD2 (7 bases each). Germline CDR1 is PRHDT and CDR2 is FYEKMQ (reference sequence). CDR3 length equals 15 residues. V was pared by 2 bases and J by 4 bases, with 14 bases between. The CDR3 coding sequence is TGTGCCAGCAGCTTATCAGGGGGAGGGAGAGAGACCCAGTACTTC. Its translation: CASSLSGGGRETQYF. Filled out from reference TRBV13 and TRBJ2-5, the complete variable domain reads AAGVIQSPRHLIKEKRETATLKCYPIPRHDTVYWYQQGPGQDPQFLISFYEKMQSDKGSIPDRFSAQQFSDYHSELNMSSLELGDSALYFCASSLSGGGRETQYFGPGTRLLVL.

This CDR3 is CASSQEGRGDPNEQFF. The CDR3 region has the DNA TGTGCCAGCAGCCAAGAGGGGAGGGGGGACCCCAATGAGCAGTTCTTC. The chain combines TRBV14 with TRBJ2-1, with a tentative D call TRBD2 (7 bases). The germline CDR1 and CDR2 sequences are SGHDN and FVKESK. The CDR3 extends over 16 amino acids. Between the trimmed V and J ends, which lost 0 bases and 6 bases, there was a span of 15 bases. Combining the CDR3 with reference TRBV14 and TRBJ2-1 gives the whole variable domain EAGVTQFPSHSVIEKGQTVTLRCDPISGHDNLYWYRRVMGKEIKFLLHFVKESKQDESGMPNNRFLAERTGGTYSTLKVQPAELEDSGVYFCASSQEGRGDPNEQFFGPGTRLTVL.

The V and J genes are TRBV9 and TRBJ2-7, with 8 nucleotides matching TRBD1. CDR3 size: 16 residues. Germline trimming cut 0 bases from V and 2 bases from J; bases unmatched to any gene: 7. From germline, CDR1 is SGDLS and CDR2 YYNGEE. The CDR3 here is CASSVAGGTGAYEQYF. The CDR3, as DNA: TGTGCCAGCAGCGTAGCTGGGGGGACAGGTGCCTACGAGCAGTACTTC.

Remarks on this clone: This specimen includes other DNA sequences encoding the same CDR3. V and J are TRBV7-9 and TRBJ1-2; no clear D. Germline loops: CDR1 SEHNR, CDR2 FQNEAQ (reference sequence). V was clipped by 2 bases and J by 5 bases, with 3 bases between them. The CDR3 length is 11 residues. CDR3 nucleotide sequence: TGTGCCAGCAGCTTAAGTTATGGCTACACCTTC. Translated, it gives CASSLSYGYTF.

This clone was recorded only once. The rearrangement links TRBV28 to TRBJ1-3; TRBD1 matches at 8 bases. The V segment lost 6 bases and the J segment 2 bases; nucleotides outside the gene matches: 6. Germline loops: CDR1 MDHEN, CDR2 SYDVKM. The CDR3 runs 15 residues. The CDR3 region is CASSNQGATGNTIYF. DNA of the CDR3: TGTGCCAGCAGCAATCAGGGGGCAACTGGAAACACCATATATTTT.

J is TRBJ2-1 and V is TRBV5-5; TRBD2 matches 10 bases. Per the germline V gene, CDR1 is SGHKS and CDR2 is YYEKEE (reference sequence). The CDR3 is 13 amino acids. V trimming: 6 bases; J trimming: 6 bases; junction bases outside the gene matches: 3. As DNA, the CDR3 is TGTGCCAGCATGCTAGCGGGAGTCAATGAGCAGTTCTTC. It encodes CASMLAGVNEQFF.